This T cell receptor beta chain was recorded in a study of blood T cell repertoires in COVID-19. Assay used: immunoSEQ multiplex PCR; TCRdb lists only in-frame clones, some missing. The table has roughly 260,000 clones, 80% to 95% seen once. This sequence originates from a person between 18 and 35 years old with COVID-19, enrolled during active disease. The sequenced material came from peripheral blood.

The CDR3 is CASSPWTSGSASYEQYF. The CDR3 DNA reads as TGTGCCAGCAGTCCCTGGACTAGCGGGAGTGCTTCCTACGAGCAGTACTTC. The genes are TRBV27 and TRBJ2-7; 13 positions agree with TRBD2. Germline CDR1 reads MNHEY; CDR2 reads SMNVEV (reference sequence). J lost 1 base, V lost 5 bases, and 8 bases had no gene match. The CDR3 sequence is 17 residues long.